This T cell receptor (beta chain) was documented in a study of blood T cell repertoires in COVID-19. Whole-study context: Samples representing acute and convalescent COVID-19 were sourced from the United States, Italy and Spain.

Seattle enrolled patients during active infection and tracked them longitudinally. From germline, CDR1 is MNHEY and CDR2 SVGAGI. The V gene end was trimmed by 7 bases and the J gene end by 3 bases; junction bases not matched to a gene: 5. This CDR3 comprises 13 residues. As processed by the authors: Reference gene primers were amplified, and this amplification served to estimate nucleated cell counts. The table came from immunoSEQ multiplex PCR; TCRdb's copy has only in-frame clones and leaves some out. Clone size and V and J calls were adopted from that table, with D and trimming inferred from the DNA. The sample holds about 180,000 clones, about 81% seen once.

The sequenced material came from peripheral blood. The V gene is TRBV6-5, the J gene TRBJ1-1; TRBD1 matches 7 bases. This clonotype was obtained from a woman aged 80 or over with COVID-19, enrolled during active disease. This chain's CDR3 is CASKGQYYTEAFF. The CDR3 DNA reads TGTGCCAGCAAGGGACAGTACTACACTGAAGCTTTCTTT.